These 13 T cell receptor beta chains were sequenced from one sample in a study of PD-1 blockade in mismatch repair-deficient tumors. TCRdb's copy holds only in-frame clones and misses some; the assay was immunoSEQ multiplex PCR. The top ten clones hold about 4% of a sample with 35,000 to 45,000 clones, around 83% of them seen once. This sample comprised peripheral blood, obtained 76 weeks after starting pembrolizumab. These receptors were taken from an adult with mismatch repair-deficient cancer.

The table lists this clone with a few counts. The chain joins TRBV7-9 to TRBJ1-4; no clear D gene. The germline V and J ends were trimmed by 4 bases and 5 bases, with 11 bases remaining between them. Germline CDR1 SEHNR, CDR2 FQNEAQ (reference sequence). This CDR3 is built from 14 residues. Here the CDR3 reads CASSSGRENEKLFF. The CDR3 coding sequence is TGTGCCAGCAGCTCCGGCCGCGAGAATGAAAAACTGTTTTTT.

J is TRBJ2-7 and V is TRBV4-1; D is ambiguous. The CDR3 has 14 amino acids. The V end lost 1 base, the J end lost 4 bases, and 11 bases lay between the germline ends. The germline V gene encodes CDR1 MGHRA and CDR2 YSYEKL. The CDR3 sequence is CASSQVAGEYEQYF. The CDR3 coding sequence is TGCGCCAGCAGCCAAGTCGCTGGGGAATACGAGCAGTACTTC.

Comments on this clone: At one end the junction does not follow the germline gene, possibly because of a read error. The chain is built from TRBV7-7 and TRBJ2-5; tentative D call: TRBD2 (6 bases). Looked up from germline, CDR1 is SSHAT and CDR2 is FNYEAQ (reference sequence). The CDR3 sequence is 15 residues long. In nucleotides, the CDR3 is TGTGCTAGCACCTTAAGGTTAGGGACTGGAGAGACCCAGTACTTC. This gives the protein CASTLRLGTGETQYF.

The chain joins TRBV5-1 to TRBJ2-3, with 10 bases aligning to TRBD2. Germline CDR1 is SGHRS and CDR2 is YFSETQ. The V and J ends lost 6 bases and 0 bases, in that order; junction bases with no gene match: 4. CDR3 length: 15 amino acids. This CDR3 reads CASTGTSASTDTQYF. The CDR3 DNA sequence: TGCGCCAGCACCGGGACTAGCGCTAGCACAGATACGCAGTATTTT.

In this sample, this clone turned up once. The chain is built from TRBV6-1 and TRBJ2-3; 7 bases agree with TRBD2. Germline CDR1 MNHNS, CDR2 SASEGT. With 5 bases clipped from V and 5 bases from J, the junction kept 7 bases outside the gene matches. The CDR3 consists of 14 residues. CDR3 in amino acids: CASSPRGGQDTQYF. The DNA of the CDR3 is TGTGCCAGCAGTCCTCGGGGAGGGCAAGATACGCAGTATTTT.

This clone was seen a few times. The CDR3 region has the DNA TGTGCCAGCAGCCAAGATGCGGCTAGCGGGCTTTTGGGCACAGATACGCAGTATTTT. The encoded protein is CASSQDAASGLLGTDTQYF. This chain joins TRBV14 and TRBJ2-3; 8 bases align to TRBD2. The trim removed 0 bases at V and 1 base at J, leaving 12 bases unmatched. Germline V gene lookup returns CDR1 SGHDN and CDR2 FVKESK. The CDR3 is 19 amino acids.

This rearrangement joins TRBV5-1 to TRBJ1-1; no clear D. Germline CDR1 reads SGHRS; CDR2 reads YFSETQ. The CDR3 sequence is 14 residues long. V was pared by 7 bases and J by 1 base, with 14 bases between. As DNA, the CDR3 is TGCGCCAGCGCCTCGGGTAGGGAGAACACTGAAGCTTTCTTT. Amino acid sequence: CASASGRENTEAFF.

V usage is TRBV6-6 and J usage is TRBJ2-1, with 9 bases identical to TRBD2. This CDR3 region has 15 residues. Trimming at V came to 6 bases and at J to 1 base, leaving 4 bases not matched to a gene. In germline, CDR1 is MNHNY, CDR2 SVGAGI (reference sequence). The CDR3 DNA sequence: TGTGCCAGCAGCTACACTAGCGGGTCCTACAATGAGCAGTTCTTC. It translates to CASSYTSGSYNEQFF.

The gene calls are TRBV7-3 and TRBJ1-6; D is possibly TRBD1 (6 bases). The CDR3 runs 15 residues. V dropped 2 bases and J dropped 7 bases, with 12 bases sitting between them. CDR1 is SGHTA, CDR2 FQGTGA, per germline. The chain's CDR3 is CASSLFAGANSPLHF. In nucleotides, the CDR3 is TGTGCCAGCAGCTTATTTGCAGGGGCAAATTCACCCCTCCACTTT. The whole variable domain, filled in from reference TRBV7-3 and TRBJ1-6, reads GAGVSQTPSNKVTEKGKYVELRCDPISGHTALYWYRQSLGQGPEFLIYFQGTGAADDSGLPNDRFFAVRPEGSVSTLKIQRTERGDSAVYLCASSLFAGANSPLHFGNGTRLTVT.

V and J are TRBV6-1 and TRBJ2-7, with D perhaps matching TRBD1 (5 bases). The V and J ends lost 8 bases and 2 bases respectively, with 10 bases between them. The V gene's germline CDR1 is MNHNS and CDR2 SASEGT. The CDR3 loop spans 12 amino acids. CDR3 sequence (DNA): TGTGCCAGCGACAGCACCACCTACGAGCAGTACTTC. Translated: CASDSTTYEQYF.

The CDR3 loop is CASSLGLAGFTGELFF. The CDR3, as DNA: TGTGCCAGCAGCTTGGGGCTAGCGGGGTTCACCGGGGAGCTGTTTTTT. The chain joins TRBV5-4 to TRBJ2-2, with 9 bases fitting TRBD2. CDR1 SGHNT and CDR2 YYREEE come from the germline V gene (reference sequence). There are 16 residues in the CDR3. J was trimmed by 4 bases and V by 0 bases; bases with no gene match: 4.

The chain links TRBV4-2 to TRBJ2-5; a possible D gene is TRBD2 (5 bases). There are 15 residues in the CDR3. V lost 1 base and J lost 1, with 10 bases in between. From germline, CDR1 is LGHNA and CDR2 YNFKEQ. The CDR3 region is CASSQVPAAQETQYF. The CDR3 nucleotides read TGTGCCAGCAGCCAAGTACCAGCGGCCCAAGAGACCCAGTACTTC.

The chain recombines TRBV7-9 with TRBJ2-5, with 7 positions matching TRBD2. This CDR3 has 15 amino acids. V gave up 1 base and J gave up 2 bases; unmatched junction bases: 4. Germline V lookup: CDR1 SEHNR, CDR2 FQNEAQ (reference sequence). The CDR3 spells CASSLGSGDQETQYF. The CDR3 nucleotides read TGTGCCAGCAGCTTAGGGAGCGGGGATCAAGAGACCCAGTACTTC.